This TCR beta chain was obtained from a study of shared clonotypes between healthy human individuals (dated by TCRdb to between 2020 and 2021). Background on the whole study: The cohort comprised a couple of women and a few men aged 18 to 49 years. For each donor, CD4 naive and CD4 memory were each given three plates, CD8 naive was given two plates, and CD8 memory was given one plate. Blood TCR repertoires of five healthy adults were deeply sequenced to estimate repertoire size and the extent of clonotype sharing between individuals. To increase sequencing depth and limit assay-specific biases, different laboratories used diverse techniques to prepare libraries and sequence TCR repertoires. Each donor's leukapheresis produced roughly between about 0.8 and 10 billion PBMCs.

Paper-wide results and their limitations: Incomplete sequencing was indicated by rarefaction of sorted-subset datasets, despite the large sequencing depth. About 5% of naive CD4, roughly 3.6% of naive CD8, around 2.3% of memory CD4, and roughly 0.4% of memory CD8 clonotypes were shared across several donors. Pairwise subsampling led to the expectation that sequencing depth would affect the degree of clonotype sharing among donors. The genetic and exposure-history diversity represented was limited by the small number of donors. Estimated clonotype richness was generally larger for naive than for memory subsets. Compared with non-shared clonotypes, the clonotypes found in all four sorted-subset donors had higher generation probabilities. Only blood was sampled, and tissue TCR repertoires likely differ from those in blood.

Using the deep immunoSEQ assay, TCR CDR3 regions were amplified from genomic DNA by multiplex PCR. Extracted genomic DNA from each cell subset was distributed evenly across all wells of several immunoSEQ 96-well plates, and each plate was treated as a replicate. For sorted subsets, roughly 200 ng genomic DNA, equal to 30,000 or so T cell genomes, was loaded into each replicate PCR. The purified libraries were quantified using a Qubit 3.0 fluorometer, sized with a Bioanalyzer 2100, and then quantified again using the KAPA Library Quantification kit. Every immunoSEQ 96-well plate was sequenced on a separate single-read 150-cycle Illumina NextSeq 550 flow cell. For the original study's pipeline: Because the immunoSEQ output held only junctional sequences and lacked quality scores, the filtering could not match the filtering applied to full-length reads. Sequences were annotated with PyIR, a Python wrapper for IgBLAST v1.9, and V/J genes and CDR3 were assigned using IMGT germline references. Reads were filtered out if the reads had weak V/J assignments (E-value above 1e-6), no CDR3, stop codons, out-of-frame junctions, or ambiguous translated residues. V3J clonotypes were defined as sequences sharing an identical inferred V gene, J gene, and CDR3 amino acid sequence. The percentage overlap between two repertoires was calculated by dividing the number of shared unique clonotypes by the size of the smaller repertoire. Richness of each repertoire was evaluated using RTK rarefaction, the Chao1 estimator, and Recon v2.1 estimates of unobserved clonotypes. Generation probabilities for all TCRbeta clonotypes obtained by the gDNA method from a handful of donors were computed using OLGA. Entries here come from immuneACCESS through TCRdb and include only in-frame sequences with V and J called. Some clones fail to appear in such tables; in the studies checked, an unresolved V gene covers under half of the shortfall, and the cause of the remainder is unknown. V and J calls and clone size are copied from that table; D and trimming were computed from the DNA. The sample table contains 650,000 to 800,000 clones; only one count was recorded for around 92% of them. Roughly 24% of the sample is held by the ten biggest clonotypes.

CD8 naive samples were CD45RO-negative cells positively selected for CCR7, giving a CD45RA+CCR7+ population that excluded TemRA cells. The donors were healthy, HIV-negative adults with no recently reported acute infections or vaccinations. Every donor was a Caucasian adult residing in Nashville, Tennessee, USA. After blood collection by leukapheresis, PBMCs were isolated using Ficoll-Histopaque density gradient centrifugation and then cryopreserved in the vapor phase of liquid nitrogen. Analytical flow cytometry was used to check the purity and quantity of each magnetically sorted T cell population. Each sorted fraction had its genomic DNA isolated and then quantified by UV absorbance on a Nanodrop 2000c. A note on this clone: This receptor's antigen is unknown. No base-level quality is on record; no much larger clone is a single base apart.

CDR1 and CDR2 (LNHNV, YYDKDF) derive from the germline V gene (reference sequence). The trim is 4 bases for V and 5 bases for J, with a gap of 9 bases between the germline ends. From the cysteine through the phenylalanine, the CDR3 covers 13 amino acids. The only DNA kept is the CDR3, 39 bases in frame from the first base. The sequencing sample was made of naive CD8+ T cells sorted from blood. Interpreted using the paper, the cell subset or site label stands for: CD45RA+CCR7+. The rearranged segments are TRBV15 and TRBJ1-5, with the D gene not clear enough to name. The TCR sequence derives from a man in his thirties or forties in good health. The nucleotide sequence reads as follows: TGTGCCACCAGCAACAGTCTCTATCAGCCCCAGCATTTT. This gives the protein CATSNSLYQPQHF.